The 32 T cell receptor beta chains below come from one sample, sequenced in a study of blood T cells in healthy people across ages. A J-beta primer mix and a sample-barcoded 5' primer were used in a second PCR of about 7 to 12 cycles. TCRdb reanalysed the 5' RACE reads using MiXCR and keeps one entry per CDR3 protein. The sample lists nearly 800,000 distinct CDR3 sequences; approximately 53% were seen once. The sequenced material came from blood. These receptors came from a man aged 40-55 years in good health.

This clonotype was recorded a few times. The chain links TRBV27 to TRBJ2-5; D is possibly TRBD1 (6 bases). This CDR3 is built from 16 residues. CDR1 is MNHEY and CDR2 is SMNVEV in the germline V gene (reference sequence). V was trimmed by 5 bases and J by 2 bases, leaving 18 bases between them. CDR3 loop: CASSQDSVRKQETQYF. For the CDR3, the DNA is TGTGCCAGCAGTCAGGACAGCGTCCGAAAACAAGAGACCCAGTACTTC.

The chain recombines TRBV3-1 with TRBJ2-1; no definite D call. The CDR3 length is 14 residues. With 3 bases removed from V and 9 bases from J, the gap between germline ends came to 15 bases. Germline loops: CDR1 LGHDT, CDR2 YNNKEL (reference sequence). The CDR3 DNA is TGTGCCAGCAGCCATGTAGGCCAGTTCGGTGAGCAGTTCTTC. It yields the protein CASSHVGQFGEQFF.

The sample holds a few counts of this clonotype. CDR3 residues: CASSLISSTDTQYF. CDR3 in DNA: TGTGCCAGCAGCCTAATCAGTAGCACAGATACGCAGTATTTT. The J gene is TRBJ2-3, the V gene TRBV7-2, with unresolved D. The CDR3 has 14 amino acids. Germline values: CDR1 SGHTA, CDR2 FQGNSA. The V gene lost 5 bases and the J gene lost 0 bases, with 9 bases spanning the gap.

The rearrangement links TRBV7-2 to TRBJ2-5; D is uncertain. The CDR3 is 13 residues long. Germline V gene lookup returns CDR1 SGHTA and CDR2 FQGNSA. V gave up 3 bases and J gave up 5 bases, with 10 bases separating them. The CDR3 spells CASSFNFRETQYF. The CDR3 coding sequence is TGTGCCAGCAGCTTCAACTTCAGGGAGACCCAGTACTTC.

The chain has TRBV28 and TRBJ2-1; TRBD1 or TRBD2 may be the D gene (5 bases each). Per the germline V gene, CDR1 is MDHEN and CDR2 is SYDVKM. The CDR3 loop spans 13 amino acids. V shed 6 bases and J shed 4 bases, with 10 bases lying between them. The CDR3 spells CASRGPTYNEQFF. Written as DNA, the CDR3 is TGTGCCAGCAGGGGACCGACTTACAATGAGCAGTTCTTC.

The V and J genes are TRBV12-3 or TRBV12-4 and TRBJ2-7, with TRBD2 identical over 7 bases. The CDR3 length is 17 residues. The junction had 11 bases not matched to a gene; V was cut back by 3 bases and J by 0 bases. The CDR3 protein is CASSFRGGLLSSYEQYF. CDR3 DNA: TGTGCCAGCAGTTTCCGCGGGGGACTCTTAAGCTCCTACGAGCAGTACTTC.

Here the CDR3 DNA reads TGTGCCAGCAGCTTACAGGGGGCAGGGGACTACACCTTC. Translation gives CASSLQGAGDYTF. The chain combines TRBV7-2 with TRBJ1-2; 8 positions match TRBD1. This CDR3 spans 13 amino acids. V shed 2 bases, J shed 10 bases, and the junction held 6 bases outside the gene matches. Germline CDR1 and CDR2: SGHTA and FQGNSA.

The gene calls are TRBV7-9 and TRBJ2-7; 10 bases match TRBD2. Looked up from germline, CDR1 is SEHNR and CDR2 is FQNEAQ (reference sequence). The CDR3 covers 15 residues. The V gene end was trimmed by 5 bases and the J gene end by 0 bases; junction bases not matched to a gene: 4. The CDR3 protein is CASSALAGASYEQYF. For the CDR3, the DNA is TGTGCCAGCAGCGCTCTAGCGGGGGCCTCCTACGAGCAGTACTTC.

The chain couples TRBV12-3 or TRBV12-4 to TRBJ1-2, with TRBD1 matching over 10 bases. The J segment lost 8 bases and the V segment lost 5 bases, leaving 8 bases of the junction unmatched. The length of the CDR3 is 14 residues. The CDR3 spells CASSRGQGVAGYTF. In DNA, the CDR3 is TGTGCCAGCAGTCGAGGACAGGGGGTTGCGGGCTACACCTTC.

The genes are TRBV5-1 and TRBJ2-3; D tentatively reads TRBD1 or TRBD2 (6 bases each). The CDR3 length is 19 residues. Looked up from germline, CDR1 is SGHRS and CDR2 is YFSETQ. V dropped 6 bases and J dropped 2 bases, with 28 bases sitting between them. CDR3 region: CASIQGLRRGPPFTDTQYF. In DNA form, the CDR3 reads TGCGCCAGCATACAGGGTTTGCGGCGGGGCCCCCCTTTCACAGATACGCAGTATTTT.

The J gene is TRBJ2-7, the V gene TRBV18, with D tentatively TRBD1 (5 bases). This CDR3 region has 15 residues. Germline V CDR1 and CDR2: KGHSH, LQKENI. V was cut by 2 bases and J by 0 bases, with 11 bases left in between. CDR3 amino acids: CASSPFQGSSYEQYF. DNA for the CDR3: TGTGCCAGCTCACCATTTCAGGGAAGCTCCTACGAGCAGTACTTC.

Only a few counts were recorded for this clonotype. The rearrangement joins TRBV29-1 to TRBJ1-5; D might be TRBD1 (5 bases). The CDR3 is 13 residues long. The germline gives CDR1 SQVTM, CDR2 ANQGSEA. The V end was cut by 1 base, the J end by 7 bases, with 11 bases between. The CDR3 DNA reads TGCAGCGTTGAAGTACAGGTTGGACAGCCCCAGCATTTT. This gives the protein CSVEVQVGQPQHF.

The CDR3 DNA reads as TGTGCCAGCAGCCCGGGACAGGGGAACCGTTTCACAGATACGCAGTATTTT. It codes for CASSPGQGNRFTDTQYF. The chain combines TRBV6-1 with TRBJ2-3; 10 bases align to TRBD1. This CDR3 contains 17 residues. Germline trimming cut 6 bases from V and 2 bases from J; bases unmatched to any gene: 11. Germline CDR1 is MNHNS and CDR2 is SASEGT.

The V gene is TRBV20-1, the J gene TRBJ2-3; 8 bases are shared with TRBD2. Trimming took 6 bases from V and 8 from J; bases not matched to a gene: 16. The CDR3 is 15 amino acids. CDR1 DFQATT and CDR2 SNEGSKA come from the germline V gene (reference sequence). The CDR3 coding sequence is TGCAGTGCCAGGCCCGGGGCGGGGGGAGCAGGTACGCAGTATTTT. Protein sequence: CSARPGAGGAGTQYF.

The V gene is TRBV28, the J gene TRBJ1-2; TRBD1 matches at 7 bases. Germline CDR1 reads MDHEN; CDR2 reads SYDVKM. Trimming at V came to 6 bases and at J to 3 bases, leaving 7 bases not matched to a gene. The CDR3 extends over 14 amino acids. CDR3 nucleotides: TGTGCCAGCAGGGGACAGAGCAATCACTATGGCTACACCTTC. Encoded protein: CASRGQSNHYGYTF.

The chain couples TRBV12-3 or TRBV12-4 to TRBJ2-3; maybe TRBD1 (5 bases). The germline V and J ends were trimmed by 4 bases and 0 bases, with 11 bases remaining between them. The CDR3 consists of 15 residues. The CDR3 loop reads CASSSDTSSTDTQYF. The CDR3 DNA sequence: TGTGCCAGCAGTTCGGACACCTCTAGCACAGATACGCAGTATTTT.

The rearrangement joins TRBV6-6 to TRBJ2-3; 9 positions match TRBD2. CDR1 MNHNY and CDR2 SVGAGI come from the germline V gene (reference sequence). CDR3 length equals 15 residues. Trimming removed 4 bases from V and 6 bases from J; junction bases left unmatched: 8. In DNA, the CDR3 is TGTGCCAGCAGTTGGGTCGGGACTAGCAGGGATACGCAGTATTTT. This gives the protein CASSWVGTSRDTQYF.

The rearrangement links TRBV19 to TRBJ2-1; D might be TRBD2 (6 bases). CDR3 length equals 14 residues. Trimming left V 9 bases short and J 2 bases short, with 14 bases between. From germline, CDR1 is LNHDA and CDR2 SQIVND (reference sequence). The CDR3 region has the DNA TGTGCCAGCCAGTCACCGGGAGCCTACAATGAGCAGTTCTTC. Translated: CASQSPGAYNEQFF. The variable domain in full, with the rest retrieved from reference TRBV19 and TRBJ2-1, is DGGITQSPKYLFRKEGQNVTLSCEQNLNHDAMYWYRQDPGQGLRLIYYSQIVNDFQKGDIAEGYSVSREKKESFPLTVTSAQKNPTAFYLCASQSPGAYNEQFFGPGTRLTVL.

J is TRBJ2-1 and V is TRBV5-1; D might be TRBD1 (6 bases). The CDR3 is made up of 15 amino acids. The V end was cut by 0 bases, the J end by 5 bases, with 12 bases between. Germline lookup yields CDR1 SGHRS and CDR2 YFSETQ. CDR3 nucleotides: TGCGCCAGCAGCTTGGAGGGGGTTGGCAACAATGAGCAGTTCTTC. This gives the protein CASSLEGVGNNEQFF.

The chain uses TRBV2 and TRBJ1-2; tentatively, D is TRBD1 (6 bases). This CDR3 contains 17 residues. The germline V gene encodes CDR1 SNHLY and CDR2 FYNNEI. The V and J ends lost 5 bases and 7 bases respectively, with 26 bases between them. CDR3 residues: CASSNTRPGTRDTGYTF. The CDR3 DNA is TGTGCCAGCAGTAATACACGCCCCGGGACACGGGACACTGGCTACACCTTC.

This chain uses TRBV29-1 with TRBJ1-2; D is perhaps TRBD1 (5 bases). The V gene's germline CDR1 is SQVTM and CDR2 ANQGSEA. The CDR3 sequence is 12 residues long. With 3 bases removed from V and 2 bases from J, the gap between germline ends came to 7 bases. CDR3 coding DNA: TGCAGCGTTGATTCAGGGAACTATGGCTACACCTTC. It encodes CSVDSGNYGYTF.

The chain couples TRBV27 to TRBJ2-3; D remains ambiguous. The CDR3 totals 13 residues. CDR1 and CDR2 (germline): MNHEY, SMNVEV (reference sequence). Trimming took 4 bases from V and 0 from J, leaving 5 bases between them. The CDR3 reads CASSWLSTDTQYF. DNA of the CDR3: TGTGCCAGCAGTTGGCTGAGCACAGATACGCAGTATTTT.

This clonotype was found a few times. The chain couples TRBV5-1 to TRBJ2-5; a possible D gene is TRBD2 (7 bases). V was trimmed by 0 bases and J by 7 bases, leaving 13 bases between them. In germline, CDR1 is SGHRS, CDR2 YFSETQ. CDR3 length: 14 residues. DNA for the CDR3: TGCGCCAGCAGCTTGGAGGCGGGGGCGGTGACCCAGTACTTC. Translating gives CASSLEAGAVTQYF.

This rearrangement joins TRBV7-6 to TRBJ2-5, with TRBD2 identical over 8 bases. This CDR3 is built from 18 residues. In germline, CDR1 is SGHVS, CDR2 FNYEAQ. Trimming took 5 bases from V and 0 from J; bases not matched to a gene: 14. CDR3 nucleotide sequence: TGTGCCAGCAGCCCGCTATACGGGGGGGAGAGGTACCAAGAGACCCAGTACTTC. Its protein is CASSPLYGGERYQETQYF.

V is TRBV11-1 and J is TRBJ2-2; the D is unclear. The CDR3 has 18 residues. The germline CDR1 and CDR2 sequences are SGHAT and FQDESV (reference sequence). The V end lost 7 bases, the J end lost 5 bases, and 26 bases lay between the germline ends. CDR3 amino acids: CASTYYDWVGSATGELFF. As DNA, the CDR3 is TGTGCCAGCACCTATTACGACTGGGTGGGCTCGGCGACCGGGGAGCTGTTTTTT.

This chain links TRBV7-9 with TRBJ2-4; 8 positions match TRBD1. The tail of the sequence fits TRBJ2-5 better, so the J call may be wrong. The CDR3 has 14 amino acids. Germline V CDR1 and CDR2: SEHNR, FQNEAQ (reference sequence). The CDR3 region is CASSHGDRKETQYF. The DNA for the CDR3 is TGTGCCAGCAGCCACGGGGACAGGAAAGAGACCCAGTACTTC.

V is TRBV20-1 and J is TRBJ1-2, with TRBD1 matching over 8 bases. V was pared by 1 base and J by 6 bases, with 7 bases of the junction left unmatched. Germline CDR1 reads DFQATT; CDR2 reads SNEGSKA (reference sequence). The CDR3 sequence is 14 residues long. Written as DNA, the CDR3 is TGCAGTGCTAGAGTCACGGACAGGGCAAATGGCTACACCTTC. Residues: CSARVTDRANGYTF.

The rearrangement links TRBV6-6 to TRBJ2-7; 9 nucleotides agree with TRBD1. The germline CDR1 and CDR2 sequences are MNHNY and SVGAGI (reference sequence). The CDR3 contains 15 residues. The J segment lost 3 bases and the V segment lost 6 bases, leaving 9 bases of the junction unmatched. CDR3 region: CASSLDRGRNYEQYF. The CDR3, as DNA: TGTGCCAGCAGCTTGGACAGGGGAAGGAACTACGAGCAGTACTTC.

The sample holds many counts of this clonotype. The chain recombines TRBV28 with TRBJ2-1, with TRBD2 matching over 11 bases. In germline, CDR1 is MDHEN, CDR2 SYDVKM. The CDR3 is 15 amino acids. V trimming: 4 bases; J trimming: 7 bases; junction bases outside the gene matches: 6. The CDR3 DNA reads as TGTGCCAGCAGTTCCGGAACTAGCGGGAGAAATGAGCAGTTCTTC. Protein sequence: CASSSGTSGRNEQFF.

The rearrangement links TRBV15 to TRBJ2-5; 10 bases match TRBD1. Trimming took 1 base from V and 1 from J; bases not matched to a gene: 12. This CDR3 contains 19 residues. The germline gives CDR1 LNHNV, CDR2 YYDKDF (reference sequence). CDR3 residues: CATSRGFAGGQGSQETQYF. CDR3 in DNA: TGTGCCACCAGCAGAGGCTTCGCTGGGGGACAGGGGTCCCAAGAGACCCAGTACTTC.

This clonotype was counted between two and nine times. This may come from a read error, since a much larger clone is one base off. The V and J genes are TRBV27 and TRBJ2-4; 11 positions agree with TRBD2. Gene TRBJ2-7 matches the end of the DNA better, so the J call may be wrong. CDR1 is MNHEY and CDR2 is SMNVEV in the germline V gene (reference sequence). The CDR3 is 15 residues long. This CDR3 is CASSYSGGAGYEQYF. The CDR3 DNA follows: TGTGCCAGCAGTTATAGCGGGGGGGCTGGTTACGAGCAGTACTTC.

This chain links TRBV20-1 with TRBJ1-5; TRBD1 matches at 9 bases. CDR3 length: 14 amino acids. After removal of 5 bases from V and 4 bases from J, the junction contained 6 bases not matched to a gene. In germline, CDR1 is DFQATT, CDR2 SNEGSKA (reference sequence). In nucleotides, the CDR3 is TGCAGTGCTTTTCCGGGACAGGGTAATCAGCCCCAGCATTTT. Amino acids: CSAFPGQGNQPQHF.